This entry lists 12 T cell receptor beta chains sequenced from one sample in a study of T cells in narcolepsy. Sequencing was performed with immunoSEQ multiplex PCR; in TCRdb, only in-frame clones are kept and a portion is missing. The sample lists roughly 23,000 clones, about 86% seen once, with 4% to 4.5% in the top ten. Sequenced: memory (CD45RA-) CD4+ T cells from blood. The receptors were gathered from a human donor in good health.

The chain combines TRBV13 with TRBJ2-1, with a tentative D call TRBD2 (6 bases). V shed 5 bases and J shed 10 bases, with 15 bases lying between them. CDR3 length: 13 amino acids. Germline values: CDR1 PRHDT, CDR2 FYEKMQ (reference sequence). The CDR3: CASSRIHGGEQFF. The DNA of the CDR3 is TGTGCCAGCAGCCGAATACACGGGGGAGAGCAGTTCTTC. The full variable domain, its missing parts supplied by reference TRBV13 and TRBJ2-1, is AAGVIQSPRHLIKEKRETATLKCYPIPRHDTVYWYQQGPGQDPQFLISFYEKMQSDKGSIPDRFSAQQFSDYHSELNMSSLELGDSALYFCASSRIHGGEQFFGPGTRLTVL.

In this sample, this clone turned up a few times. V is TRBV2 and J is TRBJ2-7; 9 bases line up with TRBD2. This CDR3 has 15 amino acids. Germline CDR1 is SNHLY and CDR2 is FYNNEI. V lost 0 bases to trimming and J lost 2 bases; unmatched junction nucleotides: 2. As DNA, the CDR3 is TGTGCCAGCAGTGAAGCAGCGGGGGGTCCCTACGAGCAGTACTTC. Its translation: CASSEAAGGPYEQYF.

The CDR3 nucleotides read TGTGCCAGCAGTCCCCTGGGCTCTGGGGCCAACGTCCTGACTTTC. Residues: CASSPLGSGANVLTF. The V and J genes are TRBV7-9 and TRBJ2-6; D ambiguous. The V and J ends lost 6 bases and 0 bases respectively, with 9 bases between them. The CDR3 is 15 amino acids. The germline CDR1 and CDR2 sequences are SEHNR and FQNEAQ (reference sequence).

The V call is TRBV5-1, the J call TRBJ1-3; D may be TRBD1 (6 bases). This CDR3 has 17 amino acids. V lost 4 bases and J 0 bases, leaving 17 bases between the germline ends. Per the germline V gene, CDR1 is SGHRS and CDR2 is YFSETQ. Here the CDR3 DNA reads TGCGCCAGCAGCCAAACCGGGACACCTCTCTCTGGAAACACCATATATTTT. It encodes CASSQTGTPLSGNTIYF.

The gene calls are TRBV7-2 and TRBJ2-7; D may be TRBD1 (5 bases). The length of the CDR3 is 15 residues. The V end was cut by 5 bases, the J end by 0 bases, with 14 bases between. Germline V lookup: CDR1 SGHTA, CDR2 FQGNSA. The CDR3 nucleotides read TGTGCCAGCAGCGCAACAGGTTCCAGCTCCTACGAGCAGTACTTC. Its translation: CASSATGSSSYEQYF.

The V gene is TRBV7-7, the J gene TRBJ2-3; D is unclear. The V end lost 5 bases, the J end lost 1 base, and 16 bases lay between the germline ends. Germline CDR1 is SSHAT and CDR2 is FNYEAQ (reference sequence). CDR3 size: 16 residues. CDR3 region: CASSPLSAQGTDTQYF. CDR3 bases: TGTGCCAGCAGCCCCCTGAGCGCCCAGGGCACAGATACGCAGTATTTT.

The CDR3 region has the DNA TGTGCCAGCAGCCCCAGGGAATCCTACGAGCAGTACTTC. Translation: CASSPRESYEQYF. The chain employs TRBV27 and TRBJ2-7, with D possibly TRBD1 on 5 matching bases. Looked up from germline, CDR1 is MNHEY and CDR2 is SMNVEV (reference sequence). The CDR3 is made up of 13 amino acids. With 6 bases removed from V and 1 base from J, the gap between germline ends came to 10 bases.

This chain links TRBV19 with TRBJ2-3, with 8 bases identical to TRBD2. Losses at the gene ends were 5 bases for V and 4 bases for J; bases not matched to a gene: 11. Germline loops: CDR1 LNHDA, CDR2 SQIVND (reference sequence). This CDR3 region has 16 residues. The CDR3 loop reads CASSHPGGPSSDTQYF. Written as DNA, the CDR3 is TGTGCCAGTAGTCACCCGGGGGGGCCTAGCTCAGATACGCAGTATTTT.

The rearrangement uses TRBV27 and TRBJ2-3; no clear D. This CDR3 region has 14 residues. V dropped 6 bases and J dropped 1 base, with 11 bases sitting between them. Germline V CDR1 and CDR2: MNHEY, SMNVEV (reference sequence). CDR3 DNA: TGTGCCAGCAGCCGTCAACGGGGCACAGATACGCAGTATTTT. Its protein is CASSRQRGTDTQYF.

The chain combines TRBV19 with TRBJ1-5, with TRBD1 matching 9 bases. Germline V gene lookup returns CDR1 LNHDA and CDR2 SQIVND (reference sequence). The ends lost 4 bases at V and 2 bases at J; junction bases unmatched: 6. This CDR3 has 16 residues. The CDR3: CASSTTGGAGNQPQHF. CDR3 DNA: TGTGCCAGTAGTACCACAGGGGGCGCTGGCAATCAGCCCCAGCATTTT.

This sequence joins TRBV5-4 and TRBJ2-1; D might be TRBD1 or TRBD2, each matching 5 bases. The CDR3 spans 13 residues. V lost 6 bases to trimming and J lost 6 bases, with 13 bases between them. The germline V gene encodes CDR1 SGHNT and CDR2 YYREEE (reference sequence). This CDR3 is CASTTGRGNEQFF. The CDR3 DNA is TGTGCCAGCACCACGGGACGAGGCAATGAGCAGTTCTTC.

CDR3 amino acids: CASSLASAAGQETQYF. The CDR3 nucleotides are TGTGCCAGCAGCTTAGCGTCGGCGGCGGGCCAAGAGACCCAGTACTTC. The V gene is TRBV7-2, the J gene TRBJ2-5; perhaps TRBD2 as D (5 bases). CDR3 length equals 16 residues. Germline CDR1 is SGHTA and CDR2 is FQGNSA. V shed 0 bases and J shed 1 base, with 12 bases lying between them.